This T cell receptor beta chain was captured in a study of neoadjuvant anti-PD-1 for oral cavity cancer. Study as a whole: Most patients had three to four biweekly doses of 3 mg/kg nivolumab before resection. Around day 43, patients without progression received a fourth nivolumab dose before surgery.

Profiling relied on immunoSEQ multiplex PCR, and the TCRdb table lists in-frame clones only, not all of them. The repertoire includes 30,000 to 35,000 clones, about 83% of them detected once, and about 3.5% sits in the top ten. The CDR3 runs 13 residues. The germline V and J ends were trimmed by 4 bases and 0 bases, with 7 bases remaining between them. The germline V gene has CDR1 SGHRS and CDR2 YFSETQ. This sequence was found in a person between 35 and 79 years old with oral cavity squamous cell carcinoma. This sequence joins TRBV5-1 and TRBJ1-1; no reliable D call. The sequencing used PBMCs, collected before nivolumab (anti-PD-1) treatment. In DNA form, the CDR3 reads TGCGCCAGCAGCCAAGACATGAACACTGAAGCTTTCTTT. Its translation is CASSQDMNTEAFF.